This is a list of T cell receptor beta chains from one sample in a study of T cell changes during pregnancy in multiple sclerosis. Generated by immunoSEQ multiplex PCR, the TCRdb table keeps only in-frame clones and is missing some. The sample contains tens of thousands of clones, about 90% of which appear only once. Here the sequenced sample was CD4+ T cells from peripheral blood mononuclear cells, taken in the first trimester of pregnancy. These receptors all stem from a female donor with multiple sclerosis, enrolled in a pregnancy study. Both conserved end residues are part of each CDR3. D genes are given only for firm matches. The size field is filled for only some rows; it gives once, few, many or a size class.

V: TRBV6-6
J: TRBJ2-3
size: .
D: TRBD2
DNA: TGTGCCACCGCCGTAGCGGGTTCTAGCACAGATACGCAGTATTTT
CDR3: CATAVAGSSTDTQYF

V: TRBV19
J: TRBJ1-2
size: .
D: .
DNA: TGTGCCAGTAGTCTCTACCTTAAGTCGGACTATGGCTACACCTTC
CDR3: CASSLYLKSDYGYTF

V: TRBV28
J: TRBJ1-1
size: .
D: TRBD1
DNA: TGTGCCAGCAGTTTACGGGACAGGAACACTGAAGCTTTCTTT
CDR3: CASSLRDRNTEAFF

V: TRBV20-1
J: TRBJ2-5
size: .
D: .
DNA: TGCAGTGCTATTAAATCAGAGACCCAGTACTTC
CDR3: CSAIKSETQYF

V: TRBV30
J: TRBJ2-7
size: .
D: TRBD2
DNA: TGTGCCTGGAGTGCGGGACTAGCGGGCGGGTACGAGCAGTACTTC
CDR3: CAWSAGLAGGYEQYF

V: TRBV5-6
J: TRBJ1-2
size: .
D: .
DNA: TGTGCCAGCAGCTTGGTCCCCAGGGGTCAGGGCTACACCTTC
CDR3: CASSLVPRGQGYTF

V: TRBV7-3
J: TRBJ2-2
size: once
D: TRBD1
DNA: TGTGCCAGCAGCTCTTTAGGAGGGACAGGCAACACCGGGGAGCTGTTTTTT
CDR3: CASSSLGGTGNTGELFF

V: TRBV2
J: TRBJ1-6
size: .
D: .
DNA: TGTGCCAGCAGTGAACAGGGCCCCTCTCCGGCCCTCCACTTT
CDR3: CASSEQGPSPALHF

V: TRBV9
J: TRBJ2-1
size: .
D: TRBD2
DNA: TGTGCCAGCAGCGTAGGTGGGACTAGCGGGAAGAATGAGCAGTTCTTC
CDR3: CASSVGGTSGKNEQFF

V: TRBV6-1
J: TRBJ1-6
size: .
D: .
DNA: TGTGCCAGCAGTGTAAAAACAGGGAATTCACCCCTCCACTTT
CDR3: CASSVKTGNSPLHF

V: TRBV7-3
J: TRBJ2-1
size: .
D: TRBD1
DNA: TGTGCCAGCAGCTATTTTCCGGGACAGGGGGCATTGAATGAGCAGTTCTTC
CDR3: CASSYFPGQGALNEQFF

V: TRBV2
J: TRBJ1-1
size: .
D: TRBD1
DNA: TGTGCCAGCAGAGATGGACAGGGGAGGAACACTGAAGCTTTCTTT
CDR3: CASRDGQGRNTEAFF

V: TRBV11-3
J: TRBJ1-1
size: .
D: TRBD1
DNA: TGTGCCAGCAGCGCCGGACAGGGAGAGAACACTGAAGCTTTCTTT
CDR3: CASSAGQGENTEAFF

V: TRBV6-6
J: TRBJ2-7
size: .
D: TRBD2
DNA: TGTGCCAGCAGTACAGGACTAGCGGATTCGCAGTACTTC
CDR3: CASSTGLADSQYF

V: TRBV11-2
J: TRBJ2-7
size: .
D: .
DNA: TGTGCCAGCAGCTTTAAGAGCTCCTACGAGCAGTACTTC
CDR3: CASSFKSSYEQYF

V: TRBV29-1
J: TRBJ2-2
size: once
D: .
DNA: TGCAGCGCACAACAGGGAAAGGCCGGGGAGCTGTTTTTT
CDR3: CSAQQGKAGELFF

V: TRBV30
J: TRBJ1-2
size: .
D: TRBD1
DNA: TGTGCCTGGAGTGCCTCCCGGGACAGCCCAGGCTACACCTTC
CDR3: CAWSASRDSPGYTF

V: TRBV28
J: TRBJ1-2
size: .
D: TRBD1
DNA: TGTGCCAGCTCCCGGGACAGTTTTGGCTACACCTTC
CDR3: CASSRDSFGYTF

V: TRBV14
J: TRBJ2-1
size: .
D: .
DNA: TGTGCCAGCAGCCAATTCCGGGCCAGGAGGGATGAGCAGTTCTTC
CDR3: CASSQFRARRDEQFF

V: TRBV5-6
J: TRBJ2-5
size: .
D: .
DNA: TGTGCCAGCAGCTTGGGGCTAGACCAAGAGACCCAGTACTTC
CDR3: CASSLGLDQETQYF

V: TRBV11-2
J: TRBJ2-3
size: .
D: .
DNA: TGTGCCAGCAGCTCCCCGGGTCCTCTCACAGATACGCAGTATTTT
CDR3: CASSSPGPLTDTQYF

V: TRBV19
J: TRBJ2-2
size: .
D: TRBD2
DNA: TGTGCCAGTAGTCCTTTAGCGGGAGACACCGGGGAGCTGTTTTTT
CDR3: CASSPLAGDTGELFF

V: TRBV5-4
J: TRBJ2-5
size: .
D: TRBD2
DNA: TGTGCCAGCAGCACAATGATTGGGACTACGCGGGAGACCCAGTACTTC
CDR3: CASSTMIGTTRETQYF

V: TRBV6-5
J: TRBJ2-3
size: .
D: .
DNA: TGTGCCAGCAGTTACCTTGGTGAACTCACAGATACGCAGTATTTT
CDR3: CASSYLGELTDTQYF

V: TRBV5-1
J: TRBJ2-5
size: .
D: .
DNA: TGCGCCAGCAGCTTGTACCTCGGGGGACAGCGACAAGAGACCCAGTACTTC
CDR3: CASSLYLGGQRQETQYF

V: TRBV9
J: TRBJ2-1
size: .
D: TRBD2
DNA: TGTGCCAGCAGCCCCGTTTCGGGACTAGCGGGGGTCGAGCAGTTCTTC
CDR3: CASSPVSGLAGVEQFF

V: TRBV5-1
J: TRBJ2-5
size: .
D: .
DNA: TGCGCCAGCAGCTTGGCTAGACAAGAGACCCAGTACTTC
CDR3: CASSLARQETQYF

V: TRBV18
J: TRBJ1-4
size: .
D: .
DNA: TGTGCCAGCTCCCAAGGACAGCCTAATGAAAAACTGTTTTTT
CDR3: CASSQGQPNEKLFF

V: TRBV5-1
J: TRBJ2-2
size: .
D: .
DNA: TGCGCCAGCAATCCGAGCACCGGGGAGCTGTTTTTT
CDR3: CASNPSTGELFF

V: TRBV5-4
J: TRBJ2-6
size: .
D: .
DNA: TGTGCCAGCAGTCCATTACACTCTGGGGCCAACGTCCTGACTTTC
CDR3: CASSPLHSGANVLTF

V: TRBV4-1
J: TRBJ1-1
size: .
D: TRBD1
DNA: TGCGCCAGCAGGGGCGACAGGGGTAGCGACACTGAAGCTTTCTTT
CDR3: CASRGDRGSDTEAFF

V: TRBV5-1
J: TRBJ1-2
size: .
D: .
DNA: TGCGCCAGCAGCTTCGGCCCCGGGGTATCTAATGTCGGCTACACCTTC
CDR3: CASSFGPGVSNVGYTF

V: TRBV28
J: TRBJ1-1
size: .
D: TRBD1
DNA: TGTGCCAGCAGTTCGCCCAGGGGGATGAACACTGAAGCTTTCTTT
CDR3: CASSSPRGMNTEAFF

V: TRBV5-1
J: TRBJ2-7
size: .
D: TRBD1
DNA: TGCGCCAGCAGCTTGGCGGACAGGGATCTTGGCGAGCAGTACTTC
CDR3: CASSLADRDLGEQYF

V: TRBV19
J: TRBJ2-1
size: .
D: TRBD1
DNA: TGTGCCAGTAGTAACCCGGACAGGGGTAATTTCTTC
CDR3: CASSNPDRGNFF

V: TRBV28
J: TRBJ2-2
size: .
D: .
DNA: TGTGCCAGCAGTTTAACCAGCAGGCAAAACACCGGGGAGCTGTTTTTT
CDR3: CASSLTSRQNTGELFF

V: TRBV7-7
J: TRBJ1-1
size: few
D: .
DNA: TGTGCCAGCAGCGCCAACAGGAACACTGAAGCTTTCTTT
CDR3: CASSANRNTEAFF

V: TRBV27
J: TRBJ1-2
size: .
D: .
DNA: TGTGCCAGCAGTTTCCCGCGGGGAGATGGCTACACCTTC
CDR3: CASSFPRGDGYTF

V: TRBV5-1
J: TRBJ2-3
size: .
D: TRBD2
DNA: TGCGCCAGCAGCCCCGGGACTAGCGGAGATACGCAGTATTTT
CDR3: CASSPGTSGDTQYF

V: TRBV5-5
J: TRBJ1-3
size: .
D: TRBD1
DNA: TGTGCCAGCAGCTTGTCGGCAGGGGGCTCTTCTGGAAACACCATATATTTT
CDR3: CASSLSAGGSSGNTIYF

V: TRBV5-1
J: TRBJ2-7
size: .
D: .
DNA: TGCGCCAGCAGCTTGGGACCAAAACAGCTATCTATGACCTCCTACGAGCAGTACTTC
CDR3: CASSLGPKQLSMTSYEQYF

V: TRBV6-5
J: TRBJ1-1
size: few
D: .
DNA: TGTGCCACCCTGACAGCATATGAAGCTTTCTTT
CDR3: CATLTAYEAFF

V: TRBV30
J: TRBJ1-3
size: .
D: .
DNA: TGTGCCTGGAGGGGCAGCAATGGAAACACCATATATTTT
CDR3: CAWRGSNGNTIYF

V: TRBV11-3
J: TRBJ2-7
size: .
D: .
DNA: TGTGCCAGCAGCATGGGCCTTTACTACGAGCAGTACTTC
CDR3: CASSMGLYYEQYF

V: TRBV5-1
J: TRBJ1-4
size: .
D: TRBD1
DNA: TGCGCCAGCCGGGACAGGTCTGAAAAACTGTTTTTT
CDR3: CASRDRSEKLFF

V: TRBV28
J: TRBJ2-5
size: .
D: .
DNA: TGTGCCAGCAGCCAACAAGGACAGAGCCACTTCCAAGAGACCCAGTACTTC
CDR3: CASSQQGQSHFQETQYF

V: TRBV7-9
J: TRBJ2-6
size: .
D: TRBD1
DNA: TGTGCCAGCAGCCACCCAGGGGGCGTTTTGGGCTCTGGGGCCAACGTCCTGACTTTC
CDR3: CASSHPGGVLGSGANVLTF

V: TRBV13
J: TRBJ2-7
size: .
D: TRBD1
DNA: TGTGCCAGCAGCTTAGGACAGGGGGCCAACGAGCAGTACTTC
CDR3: CASSLGQGANEQYF

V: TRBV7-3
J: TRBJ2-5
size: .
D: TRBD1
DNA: TGTGCCAGCAGCTCGACAGGGGGAGAGACCCAGTACTTC
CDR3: CASSSTGGETQYF

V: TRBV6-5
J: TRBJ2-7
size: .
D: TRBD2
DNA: TGTGCCAGCAGTTACTCGGGACTAGCGGGAGCCTACGAGCAGTACTTC
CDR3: CASSYSGLAGAYEQYF

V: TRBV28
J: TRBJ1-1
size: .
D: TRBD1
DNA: TGTGCCAGCAGACTCCCAACCGGGACAGGGGGCAGGAACACTGAAGCTTTCTTT
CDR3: CASRLPTGTGGRNTEAFF

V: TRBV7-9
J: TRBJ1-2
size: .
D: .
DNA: TGTGCCAGCAGCCCCGCGACAGACTCTAACTATGGCTACACCTTC
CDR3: CASSPATDSNYGYTF

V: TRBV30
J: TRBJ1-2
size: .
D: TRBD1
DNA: TGTGCCTGGAGGACAGGGCGTATCGGCTACACCTTC
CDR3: CAWRTGRIGYTF

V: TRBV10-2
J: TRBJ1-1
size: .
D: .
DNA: TGCGCCAGCAGTGAATTCGGGAACACTGAAGCTTTCTTT
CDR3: CASSEFGNTEAFF

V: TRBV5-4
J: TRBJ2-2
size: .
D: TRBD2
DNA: TGTGCCAGCAGCCCCCCGACTAGCGGTCTCACCGGGGAGCTGTTTTTT
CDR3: CASSPPTSGLTGELFF

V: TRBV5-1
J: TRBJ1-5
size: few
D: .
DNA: TGCGCCAGCAGCCCGACCGCGAGGGAGGGTCAGCCCCAGCATTTT
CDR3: CASSPTAREGQPQHF

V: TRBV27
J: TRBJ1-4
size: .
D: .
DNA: TGTGCCAGCAGAAGGCAGGTTAATGAAAAACTGTTTTTT
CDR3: CASRRQVNEKLFF

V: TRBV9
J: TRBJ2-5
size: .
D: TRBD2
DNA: TGTGCCAGCAGCGTAGGAGGTTGGGGACTAGCGGGGGGAACCCAAGAGACCCAGTACTTC
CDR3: CASSVGGWGLAGGTQETQYF

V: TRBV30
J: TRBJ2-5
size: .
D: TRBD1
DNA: TGTGCCTGGAGGGGGACAGGGGGCGAAGAGACCCAGTACTTC
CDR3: CAWRGTGGEETQYF

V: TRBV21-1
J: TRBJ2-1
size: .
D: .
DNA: .
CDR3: CASSKVCVGCGSSYNEQFF